The present entry profiles one T cell receptor beta chain with its context. The sample belongs to a study of shared clonotypes between healthy human individuals. CDR1 is SGHRS, CDR2 YFSETQ, per germline. The CDR3 has 18 residues. V lost 4 bases, J lost 0 bases, and 14 bases stayed unmatched. As handled by the study authors: Filtering differed, since immunoSEQ gave only junction sequences and no quality scores. Assay: immunoSEQ multiplex PCR; the TCRdb copy retains only in-frame clones and omits some. V, J and clone size are those of that table, while D and trimming were read from the DNA. The table shows about 480,000 clones, with almost 80% occurring only once.

The TCR was taken from a woman in her thirties or forties in good health. Some clones in this sample may be carry-over from other donors' samples. Sequenced input: PBMCs. V gene TRBV5-1 combines with J gene TRBJ1-1; TRBD1 agrees at 8 bases. The chain's CDR3 is CASSPPRTGSGLNTEAFF. DNA for the CDR3: TGCGCCAGCAGCCCGCCCCGGACAGGGAGTGGGCTGAACACTGAAGCTTTCTTT.